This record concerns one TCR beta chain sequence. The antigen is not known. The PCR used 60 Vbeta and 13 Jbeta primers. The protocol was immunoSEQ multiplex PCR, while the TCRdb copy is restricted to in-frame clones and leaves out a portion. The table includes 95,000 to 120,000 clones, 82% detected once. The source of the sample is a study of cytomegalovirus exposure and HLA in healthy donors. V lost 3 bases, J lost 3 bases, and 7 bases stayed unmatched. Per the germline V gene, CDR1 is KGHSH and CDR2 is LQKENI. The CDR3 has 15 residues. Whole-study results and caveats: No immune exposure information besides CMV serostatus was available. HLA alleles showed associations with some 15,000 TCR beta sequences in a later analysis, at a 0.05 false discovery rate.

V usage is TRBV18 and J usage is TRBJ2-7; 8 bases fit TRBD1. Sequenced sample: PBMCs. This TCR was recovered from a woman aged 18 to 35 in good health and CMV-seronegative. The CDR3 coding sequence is TGTGCCAGCTCACCTCAAAAAGGGACAGGCTACGAGCAGTACTTC. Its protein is CASSPQKGTGYEQYF.